These 20 T cell receptor beta chains originate from one sample sequenced in a study of T-cell reconstitution after alpha-beta-depleted transplantation in children. Researchers prepared the TCRbeta library using unique molecular identifiers, the study reports. TCRdb independently ran MiXCR on the PCR reads; one entry per CDR3 protein. The table shows approximately 390,000 distinct CDR3 sequences, with approximately 11% occurring only once. Sequencing used PBMCs from the stem cell graft donor, obtained from the stem cell graft. The receptors stem from a human donor who donated a stem cell graft to a child with acute myeloid leukemia.

V and J are TRBV25-1 and TRBJ2-7; 9 nucleotides align to TRBD1. This CDR3 comprises 14 residues. The germline V gene has CDR1 MGHDK and CDR2 SYGVNS. The trim removed 4 bases at V and 1 base at J, leaving 2 bases unmatched. Here the CDR3 reads CASSGDRVSYEQYF. As DNA, the CDR3 is TGTGCCAGCAGTGGGGACAGGGTTTCCTACGAGCAGTACTTC.

This clonotype was counted many times. The J gene is TRBJ2-5, the V gene TRBV9; tentative D call: TRBD2 (5 bases). This CDR3 contains 15 residues. The V gene's germline CDR1 is SGDLS and CDR2 YYNGEE. With 0 bases removed from V and 5 bases from J, the gap between germline ends came to 14 bases. CDR3 in DNA: TGTGCCAGCAGCGTAGTGAGTAGCGCCGCGGAGACCCAGTACTTC. Its protein is CASSVVSSAAETQYF.

The chain employs TRBV19 and TRBJ1-1; D is ambiguous. Per germline, CDR1 LNHDA and CDR2 SQIVND (reference sequence). CDR3 length: 15 residues. V was cut by 6 bases and J by 0 bases, with 14 bases left in between. CDR3 protein: CASSPAGLMNTEAFF. In nucleotides, the CDR3 is TGTGCCAGTAGCCCGGCAGGACTCATGAACACTGAAGCTTTCTTT. Filled out from reference TRBV19 and TRBJ1-1, the complete variable domain reads DGGITQSPKYLFRKEGQNVTLSCEQNLNHDAMYWYRQDPGQGLRLIYYSQIVNDFQKGDIAEGYSVSREKKESFPLTVTSAQKNPTAFYLCASSPAGLMNTEAFFGQGTRLTVV.

This chain uses TRBV14 with TRBJ1-4; D remains unclear. The CDR3 sequence is 13 residues long. V was pared by 3 bases and J by 11 bases, with 13 bases between. Germline V gives CDR1 SGHDN, CDR2 FVKESK. The CDR3 DNA is TGTGCCAGCAGCCATCCGACGTCGTCTAAACTGTTTTTT. Its protein product is CASSHPTSSKLFF.

The J gene is TRBJ2-5, the V gene TRBV11-2; D gene uncertain. Trimming stripped 1 base from V and 3 bases from J, with 9 bases between. This CDR3 is built from 14 residues. Germline V gene data show CDR1 as SGHAT and CDR2 as FQNNGV. DNA of the CDR3: TGTGCCAGCAGCTTAGGGTCAGCCAAAGAGACCCAGTACTTC. Its translation is CASSLGSAKETQYF.

V gene TRBV29-1 combines with J gene TRBJ2-5; tentative D call: TRBD2 (5 bases). With 3 bases removed from V and 2 bases from J, the gap between germline ends came to 10 bases. The V gene's germline CDR1 is SQVTM and CDR2 ANQGSEA. The CDR3 has 13 amino acids. CDR3 in amino acids: CSVDSGNQETQYF. CDR3 sequence (DNA): TGCAGCGTTGACTCGGGAAATCAAGAGACCCAGTACTTC.

The V call is TRBV10-3, the J call TRBJ1-2; D gene ambiguous. CDR1 and CDR2 (germline): ENHRY, SYGVKD. There are 13 residues in the CDR3. The germline V and J ends were trimmed by 0 bases and 3 bases, with 5 bases remaining between them. The DNA of the CDR3 is TGTGCCATCAGTGAGTCCCAGGACTATGGCTACACCTTC. This codes for CAISESQDYGYTF.

This clonotype was recorded a few times. The chain joins TRBV19 to TRBJ1-2; D gene uncertain. The V gene's germline CDR1 is LNHDA and CDR2 SQIVND (reference sequence). This CDR3 spans 14 amino acids. The V end lost 8 bases, the J end lost 3 bases, and 16 bases lay between the germline ends. In DNA form, the CDR3 reads TGTGCCAGTGACGGCAGAGGGTCGTACTATGGCTACACCTTC. Its protein is CASDGRGSYYGYTF.

With respect to this clonotype: A much larger clonotype is one base distant, so this may be a read error. The rearrangement uses TRBV29-1 and TRBJ2-2; D remains unclear. Looked up from germline, CDR1 is SQVTM and CDR2 is ANQGSEA. The CDR3 extends over 17 amino acids. For the CDR3, the DNA is TGCAGCGTTGAAGAGGTGGGGTTAGGGCACGGCACCTGGGAGCTGTTTTTT. Translation: CSVEEVGLGHGTWELFF.

This clonotype showed up many times. The chain employs TRBV29-1 and TRBJ2-1; 8 bases map to TRBD1. The V segment lost 6 bases and the J segment 6 bases; nucleotides outside the gene matches: 4. This CDR3 contains 12 residues. CDR1 is SQVTM and CDR2 is ANQGSEA in the germline V gene. CDR3 nucleotides: TGCAGCGTGTGGACAGGGTTCAATGAGCAGTTCTTC. Translation: CSVWTGFNEQFF.

The chain couples TRBV25-1 to TRBJ1-2; a possible D gene is TRBD1 (5 bases). The V gene lost 0 bases and the J gene lost 6 bases, with 14 bases spanning the gap. The CDR3 contains 15 residues. CDR1 and CDR2 (germline): MGHDK, SYGVNS. CDR3 DNA: TGTGCCAGCAGTGAATATATATTGGGGGAAGATGGCTACACCTTC. Encoded protein: CASSEYILGEDGYTF.

This clonotype was seen a handful of times. This chain's CDR3 is CASSYGLGRTYNEQFF. The CDR3 DNA follows: TGTGCCAGCAGTTACGGTCTCGGGAGAACCTACAATGAGCAGTTCTTC. The chain is built from TRBV6-5 and TRBJ2-1; D might be TRBD2 (6 bases). With 2 bases removed from V and 2 bases from J, the gap between germline ends came to 13 bases. From germline, CDR1 is MNHEY and CDR2 SVGAGI. This CDR3 contains 16 residues.

This clonotype was counted at least ten times. The J gene is TRBJ2-1, the V gene TRBV5-1; tentative D call: TRBD2 (5 bases). Trimming took 0 bases from V and 10 from J, leaving 20 bases between them. The CDR3 has 16 amino acids. The germline gives CDR1 SGHRS, CDR2 YFSETQ. This CDR3 is CASSLDGSDLIREQFF. In nucleotides, the CDR3 is TGCGCCAGCAGCTTGGATGGTAGCGACCTAATTCGGGAGCAGTTCTTC.

The gene calls are TRBV27 and TRBJ2-5; 8 bases map to TRBD2. V gave up 5 bases and J gave up 4 bases; unmatched junction bases: 6. The germline gives CDR1 MNHEY, CDR2 SMNVEV (reference sequence). The CDR3 sequence is 14 residues long. In DNA, the CDR3 is TGTGCCAGCAGTCCCGGGACTAGACCAGAGACCCAGTACTTC. This translates into CASSPGTRPETQYF.

This clonotype was detected ten times or more. The V and J genes are TRBV10-3 and TRBJ2-7; 10 nucleotides line up with TRBD2. V was clipped by 0 bases and J by 2 bases; unmatched bases: 10. CDR1 and CDR2 (germline): ENHRY, SYGVKD. The CDR3 is 18 residues long. CDR3 residues: CAISESDRGLAAAYEQYF. In DNA, the CDR3 is TGTGCCATCAGTGAGTCGGACCGCGGACTAGCGGCCGCCTACGAGCAGTACTTC.

This clonotype appeared a few times. The chain recombines TRBV15 with TRBJ2-1; TRBD2 matches at 7 bases. Germline CDR1 and CDR2: LNHNV and YYDKDF (reference sequence). Trimming took 3 bases from V and 4 from J; bases not matched to a gene: 9. The CDR3 has 16 amino acids. In DNA form, the CDR3 reads TGTGCCACCAGCAGCATCCGGGAGGCCGTTTACAATGAGCAGTTCTTC. Its translation: CATSSIREAVYNEQFF.

The chain uses TRBV12-3 or TRBV12-4 and TRBJ2-6; D remains ambiguous. CDR3 length: 16 residues. V was clipped by 3 bases and J by 2 bases, with 11 bases between them. CDR3 amino acids: CASSFRRTTGANVLTF. The CDR3 coding sequence is TGTGCCAGCAGTTTTCGGCGGACCACTGGGGCCAACGTCCTGACTTTC.

This clonotype has more than one count but fewer than ten. The V call is TRBV10-2, the J call TRBJ2-1, with D tentatively TRBD1 or TRBD2 (5 bases each). Germline V lookup: CDR1 WSHSY, CDR2 SAAADI. This CDR3 is built from 13 residues. With 6 bases removed from V and 6 bases from J, the gap between germline ends came to 12 bases. CDR3 protein: CASSPPGANEQFF. CDR3 nucleotides: TGCGCCAGCAGCCCCCCCGGGGCCAATGAGCAGTTCTTC.

V and J are TRBV2 and TRBJ1-2; D might be TRBD1 (5 bases). The V gene's germline CDR1 is SNHLY and CDR2 FYNNEI. This CDR3 spans 16 amino acids. V lost 5 bases and J lost 0, with 16 bases in between. The CDR3 DNA sequence: TGTGCCAGCAGTCCGGGACGGACCCTAGCTAACTATGGCTACACCTTC. The encoded protein is CASSPGRTLANYGYTF.

The sample holds a few counts of this clonotype. J is TRBJ2-2 and V is TRBV7-8; 10 bases align to TRBD1. CDR1 and CDR2 (germline): SGHVS, FQNEAQ. The CDR3 sequence is 17 residues long. V was pared by 4 bases and J by 3 bases, with 8 bases of the junction left unmatched. CDR3 region: CASSSSYGTGDTGELFF. The CDR3 DNA reads TGTGCCAGCAGCTCATCTTACGGGACAGGGGACACCGGGGAGCTGTTTTTT.